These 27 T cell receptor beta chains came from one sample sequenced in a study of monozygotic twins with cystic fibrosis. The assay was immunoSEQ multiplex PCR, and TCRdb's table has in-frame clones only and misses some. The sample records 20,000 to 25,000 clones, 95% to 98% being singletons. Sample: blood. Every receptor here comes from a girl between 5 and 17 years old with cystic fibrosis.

The CDR3 loop reads CATSSATGTPPYNEQFF. The DNA for the CDR3 is TGTGCCACCAGCAGTGCAACCGGGACCCCCCCTTACAATGAGCAGTTCTTC. The chain combines TRBV15 with TRBJ2-1; D may be TRBD1 or TRBD2 (5 bases each). CDR3 length: 17 residues. Trimming stripped 3 bases from V and 4 bases from J, with 19 bases between. Germline V gene lookup returns CDR1 LNHNV and CDR2 YYDKDF (reference sequence).

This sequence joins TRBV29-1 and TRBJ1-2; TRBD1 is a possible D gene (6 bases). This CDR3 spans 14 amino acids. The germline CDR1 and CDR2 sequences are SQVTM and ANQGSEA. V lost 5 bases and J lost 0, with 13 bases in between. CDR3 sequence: CSVTNRVSNYGYTF. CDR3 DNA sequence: TGCAGCGTTACAAACAGGGTTTCTAACTATGGCTACACCTTC.

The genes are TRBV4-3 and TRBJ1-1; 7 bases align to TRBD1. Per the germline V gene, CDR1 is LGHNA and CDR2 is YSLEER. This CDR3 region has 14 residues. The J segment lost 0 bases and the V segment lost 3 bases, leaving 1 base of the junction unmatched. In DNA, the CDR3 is TGCGCCAGCAGCCAGGGACAGTTGAACACTGAAGCTTTCTTT. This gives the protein CASSQGQLNTEAFF.

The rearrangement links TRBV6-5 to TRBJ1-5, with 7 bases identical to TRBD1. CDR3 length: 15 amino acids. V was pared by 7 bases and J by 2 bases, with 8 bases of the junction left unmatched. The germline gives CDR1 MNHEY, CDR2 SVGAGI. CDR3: CASIPRGLGNQPQHF. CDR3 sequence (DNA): TGTGCCAGCATCCCGAGGGGGCTCGGCAATCAGCCCCAGCATTTT.

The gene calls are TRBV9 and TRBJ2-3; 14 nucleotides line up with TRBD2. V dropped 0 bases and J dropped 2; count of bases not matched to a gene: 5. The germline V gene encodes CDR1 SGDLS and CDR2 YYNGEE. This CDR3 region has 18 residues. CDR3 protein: CASSVGLAGGPYTDTQYF. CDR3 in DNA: TGTGCCAGCAGCGTAGGACTAGCGGGAGGGCCATACACAGATACGCAGTATTTT.

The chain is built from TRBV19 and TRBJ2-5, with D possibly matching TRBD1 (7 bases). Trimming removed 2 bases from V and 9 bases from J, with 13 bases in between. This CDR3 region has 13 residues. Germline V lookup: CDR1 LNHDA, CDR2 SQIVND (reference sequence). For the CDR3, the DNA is TGTGCCAGTAGTATAACCAGCAGGGGGGCCCAGTACTTC. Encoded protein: CASSITSRGAQYF. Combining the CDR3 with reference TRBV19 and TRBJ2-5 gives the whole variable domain DGGITQSPKYLFRKEGQNVTLSCEQNLNHDAMYWYRQDPGQGLRLIYYSQIVNDFQKGDIAEGYSVSREKKESFPLTVTSAQKNPTAFYLCASSITSRGAQYFGPGTRLLVL.

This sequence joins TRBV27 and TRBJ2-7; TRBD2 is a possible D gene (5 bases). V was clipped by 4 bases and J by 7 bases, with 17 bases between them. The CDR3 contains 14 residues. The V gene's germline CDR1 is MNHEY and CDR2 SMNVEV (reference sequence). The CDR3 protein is CASSSRQPRDEQYF. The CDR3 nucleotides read TGTGCCAGCAGTTCCCGACAACCCCGGGATGAGCAGTACTTC.

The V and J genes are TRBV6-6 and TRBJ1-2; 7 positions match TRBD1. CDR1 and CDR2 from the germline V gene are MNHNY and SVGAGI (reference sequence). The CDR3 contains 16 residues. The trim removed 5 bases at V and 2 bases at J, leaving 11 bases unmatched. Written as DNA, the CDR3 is TGTGCCAGCAGTCCGATAAGACAGGGAGAAAACTATGGCTACACCTTC. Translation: CASSPIRQGENYGYTF.

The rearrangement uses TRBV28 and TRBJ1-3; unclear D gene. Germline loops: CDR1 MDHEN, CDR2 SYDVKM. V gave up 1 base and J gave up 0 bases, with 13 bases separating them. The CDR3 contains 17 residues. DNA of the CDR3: TGTGCCAGCAGTTTATTGGGTGGCAGTCCCTCTGGAAACACCATATATTTT. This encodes CASSLLGGSPSGNTIYF.

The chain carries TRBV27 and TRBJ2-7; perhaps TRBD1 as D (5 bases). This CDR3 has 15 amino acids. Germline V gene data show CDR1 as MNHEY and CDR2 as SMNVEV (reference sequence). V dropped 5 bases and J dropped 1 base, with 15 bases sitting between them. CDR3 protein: CASSPTPRVSYEQYF. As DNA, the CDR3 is TGTGCCAGCAGTCCGACCCCCAGGGTTTCCTACGAGCAGTACTTC.

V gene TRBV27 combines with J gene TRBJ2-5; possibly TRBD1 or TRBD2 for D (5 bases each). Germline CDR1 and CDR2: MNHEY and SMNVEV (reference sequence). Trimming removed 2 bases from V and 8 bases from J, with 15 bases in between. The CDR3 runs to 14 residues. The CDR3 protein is CASSLGGARVTQYF. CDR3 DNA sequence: TGTGCCAGCAGTTTAGGGGGAGCTCGCGTCACCCAGTACTTC.

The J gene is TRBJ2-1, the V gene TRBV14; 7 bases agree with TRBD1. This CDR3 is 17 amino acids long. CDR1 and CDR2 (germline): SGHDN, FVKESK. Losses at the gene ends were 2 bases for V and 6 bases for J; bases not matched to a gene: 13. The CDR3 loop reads CASSQSRRDRKFNEQFF. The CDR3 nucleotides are TGTGCCAGCAGCCAATCACGACGGGACAGAAAATTCAATGAGCAGTTCTTC.

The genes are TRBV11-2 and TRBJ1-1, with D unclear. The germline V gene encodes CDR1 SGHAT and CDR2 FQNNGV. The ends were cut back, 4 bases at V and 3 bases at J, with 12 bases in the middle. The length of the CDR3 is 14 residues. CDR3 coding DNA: TGTGCCAGCAGCTCTGGGGTTAGGGACACTGAAGCTTTCTTT. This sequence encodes CASSSGVRDTEAFF.

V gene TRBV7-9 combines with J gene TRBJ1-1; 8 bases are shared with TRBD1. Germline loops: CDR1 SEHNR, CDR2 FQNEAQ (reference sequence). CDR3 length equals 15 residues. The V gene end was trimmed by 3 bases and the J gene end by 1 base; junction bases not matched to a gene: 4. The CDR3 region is CASSLRTGWNTEAFF. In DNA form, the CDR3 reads TGTGCCAGCAGCTTGAGGACAGGGTGGAACACTGAAGCTTTCTTT.

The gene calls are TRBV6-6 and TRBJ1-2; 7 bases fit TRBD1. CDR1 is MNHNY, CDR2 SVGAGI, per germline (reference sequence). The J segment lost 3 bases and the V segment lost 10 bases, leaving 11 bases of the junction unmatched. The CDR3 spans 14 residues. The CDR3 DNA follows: TGTGCCACCAACTCCCAGGGGGTCGACTATGGCTACACCTTC. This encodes CATNSQGVDYGYTF.

CDR3 loop: CAISEVGTEAFF. The DNA of the CDR3 is TGTGCCATCAGTGAAGTGGGTACTGAAGCTTTCTTT. The gene calls are TRBV10-3 and TRBJ1-1, with D unclear. The germline CDR1 and CDR2 sequences are ENHRY and SYGVKD. Trimming cost V 3 bases and J 5 bases, with 7 bases left between them. The CDR3 contains 12 residues.

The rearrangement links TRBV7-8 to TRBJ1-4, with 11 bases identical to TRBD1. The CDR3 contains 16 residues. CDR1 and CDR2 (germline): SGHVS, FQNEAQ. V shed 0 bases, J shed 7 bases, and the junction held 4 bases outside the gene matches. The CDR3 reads CASSLARDRGTEKLFF. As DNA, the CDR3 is TGTGCCAGCAGCTTAGCTCGGGACAGGGGGACTGAAAAACTGTTTTTT.

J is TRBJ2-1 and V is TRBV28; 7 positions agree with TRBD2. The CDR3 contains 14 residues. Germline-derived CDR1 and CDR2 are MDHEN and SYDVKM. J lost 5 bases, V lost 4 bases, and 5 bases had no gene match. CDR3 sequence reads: CASSSSGTNNEQFF. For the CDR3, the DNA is TGTGCCAGCAGTTCCTCCGGGACTAACAATGAGCAGTTCTTC.

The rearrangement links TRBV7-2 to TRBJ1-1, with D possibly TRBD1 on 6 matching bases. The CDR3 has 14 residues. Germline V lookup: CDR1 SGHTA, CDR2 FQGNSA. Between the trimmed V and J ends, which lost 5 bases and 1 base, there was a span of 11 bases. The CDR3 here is CASSAGHTNTEAFF. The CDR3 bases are TGTGCCAGCAGCGCGGGACACACGAACACTGAAGCTTTCTTT. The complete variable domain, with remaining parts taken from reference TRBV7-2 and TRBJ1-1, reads GAGVSQSPSNKVTEKGKDVELRCDPISGHTALYWYRQSLGQGLEFLIYFQGNSAPDKSGLPSDRFSAERTGGSVSTLTIQRTQQEDSAVYLCASSAGHTNTEAFFGQGTRLTVV.

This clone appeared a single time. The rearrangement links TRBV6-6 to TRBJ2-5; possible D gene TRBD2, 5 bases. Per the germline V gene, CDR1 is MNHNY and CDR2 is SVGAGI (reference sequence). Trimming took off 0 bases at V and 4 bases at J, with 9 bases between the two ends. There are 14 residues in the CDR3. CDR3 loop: CASSYSRAGETQYF. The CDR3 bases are TGTGCCAGCAGTTACTCGAGGGCAGGAGAGACCCAGTACTTC.

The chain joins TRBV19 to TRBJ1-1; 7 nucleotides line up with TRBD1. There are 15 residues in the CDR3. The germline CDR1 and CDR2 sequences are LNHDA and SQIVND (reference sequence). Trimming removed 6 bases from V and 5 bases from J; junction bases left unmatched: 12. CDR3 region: CASRTLRDRGTEAFF. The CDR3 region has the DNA TGTGCCAGTAGAACACTCCGGGACAGAGGGACTGAAGCTTTCTTT. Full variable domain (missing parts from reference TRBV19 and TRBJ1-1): DGGITQSPKYLFRKEGQNVTLSCEQNLNHDAMYWYRQDPGQGLRLIYYSQIVNDFQKGDIAEGYSVSREKKESFPLTVTSAQKNPTAFYLCASRTLRDRGTEAFFGQGTRLTVV.

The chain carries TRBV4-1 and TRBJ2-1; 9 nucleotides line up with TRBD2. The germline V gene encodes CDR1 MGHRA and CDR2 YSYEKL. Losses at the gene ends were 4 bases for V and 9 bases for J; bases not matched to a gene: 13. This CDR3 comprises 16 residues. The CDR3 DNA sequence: TGCGCCAGCAGCCCATCGTCTAGCGGGGTAGGAAGTGAGCAGTTCTTC. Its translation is CASSPSSSGVGSEQFF.

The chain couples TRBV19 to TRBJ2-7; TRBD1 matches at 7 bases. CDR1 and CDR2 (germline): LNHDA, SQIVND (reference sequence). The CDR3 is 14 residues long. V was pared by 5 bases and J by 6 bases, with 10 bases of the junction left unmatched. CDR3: CASSFKTGVGEQYV. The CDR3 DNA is TGTGCCAGTAGTTTCAAAACAGGGGTTGGCGAGCAGTACGTC.

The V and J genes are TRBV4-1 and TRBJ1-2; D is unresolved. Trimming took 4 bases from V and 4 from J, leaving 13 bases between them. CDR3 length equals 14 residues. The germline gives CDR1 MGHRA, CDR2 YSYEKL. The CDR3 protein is CASSPHPWSYGYTF. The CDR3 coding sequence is TGCGCCAGCAGCCCTCACCCTTGGAGCTATGGCTACACCTTC.

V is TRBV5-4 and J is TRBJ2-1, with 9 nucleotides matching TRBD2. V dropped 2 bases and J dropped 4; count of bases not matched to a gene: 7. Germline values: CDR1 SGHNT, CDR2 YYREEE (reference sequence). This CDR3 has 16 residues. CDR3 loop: CASSFSGLALYNEQFF. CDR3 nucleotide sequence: TGTGCCAGCAGCTTCTCCGGACTAGCGCTTTACAATGAGCAGTTCTTC.

This CDR3 is CASSSDYRSQETQYF. The DNA for the CDR3 is TGTGCCAGCAGCTCCGATTACCGCTCCCAAGAGACCCAGTACTTC. The chain carries TRBV7-9 and TRBJ2-5; D is unresolved. This CDR3 contains 15 residues. The germline gives CDR1 SEHNR, CDR2 FQNEAQ (reference sequence). Trimming removed 4 bases at V and 1 base at J, with 13 bases between. The variable domain in full, completed from reference TRBV7-9 and TRBJ2-5, reads DTGVSQNPRHKITKRGQNVTFRCDPISEHNRLYWYRQTLGQGPEFLTYFQNEAQLEKSRLLSDRFSAERPKGSFSTLEIQRTEQGDSAMYLCASSSDYRSQETQYFGPGTRLLVL.

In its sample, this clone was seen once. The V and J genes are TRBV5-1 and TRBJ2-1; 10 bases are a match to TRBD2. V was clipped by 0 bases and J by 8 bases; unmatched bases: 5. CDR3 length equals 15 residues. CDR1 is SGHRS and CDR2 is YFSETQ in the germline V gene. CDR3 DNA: TGCGCCAGCAGCTTGGTGGCTAGCGGGAGATATGAGCAGTTCTTC. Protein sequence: CASSLVASGRYEQFF.